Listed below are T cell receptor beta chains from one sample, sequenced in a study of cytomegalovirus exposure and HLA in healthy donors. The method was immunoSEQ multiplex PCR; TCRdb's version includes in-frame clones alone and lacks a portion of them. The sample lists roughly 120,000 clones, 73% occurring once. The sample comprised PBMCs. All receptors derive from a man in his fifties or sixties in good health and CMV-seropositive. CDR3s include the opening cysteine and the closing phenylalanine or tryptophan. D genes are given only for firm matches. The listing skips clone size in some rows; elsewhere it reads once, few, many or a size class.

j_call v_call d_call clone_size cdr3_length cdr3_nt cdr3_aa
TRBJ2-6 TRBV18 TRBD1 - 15 TGTGCCAGCCCAAGAACAGGGGCCGGGGCCAACGTCCTGACTTTC CASPRTGAGANVLTF
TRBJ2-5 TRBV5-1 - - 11 TGCGCCAGCAGCCAGCAAGAGACCCAGTACTTC CASSQQETQYF
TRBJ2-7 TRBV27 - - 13 TGTGCCAGCAGATTTCAGGGGACGTACGAGCAGTACTTC CASRFQGTYEQYF
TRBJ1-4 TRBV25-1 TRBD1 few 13 TGTGCCAGCAGTGACCGGGACAGGCCTACACTGTTTTTT CASSDRDRPTLFF
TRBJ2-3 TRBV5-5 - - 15 TGTGCCAGCAGCTTGGCGGTCGTAAGCACAGATACGCAGTATTTT CASSLAVVSTDTQYF
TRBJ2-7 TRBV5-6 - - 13 TGTGCCAGCAGCTTGGTCAGGGGCTACGAGCAGTACTTC CASSLVRGYEQYF
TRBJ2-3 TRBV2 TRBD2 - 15 TGTGCCCGCAGTGTTACTAGCGCCAGCACAGATACGCAGTATTTT CARSVTSASTDTQYF
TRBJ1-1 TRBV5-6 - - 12 TGTGCCAGCAGCTCCCGGGAAGGGACTGCTTTCTTT CASSSREGTAFF
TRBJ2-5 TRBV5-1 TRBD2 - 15 TGCGCCAGCAGCTTAGCTAGCGGGGGGGCTGAGACCCAGTACTTC CASSLASGGAETQYF
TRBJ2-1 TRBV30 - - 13 TGTGCCTGGGCCCTTGGGGGGAACAATGAGCAGTTCTTC CAWALGGNNEQFF
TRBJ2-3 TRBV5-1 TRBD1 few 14 TGCGCCAGCAGCTTTAACAGGGGGAAAGATACGCAGTATTTT CASSFNRGKDTQYF
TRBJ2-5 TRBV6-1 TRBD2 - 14 TGTGCCAGCAGCAATGGGGGGGGGCAAGAGACCCAGTACTTC CASSNGGGQETQYF
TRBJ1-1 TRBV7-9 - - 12 TGTGCCAGCAGCTTAGACTCCAATGAAGCTTTCTTT CASSLDSNEAFF
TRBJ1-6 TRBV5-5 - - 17 TGTGCCAGCAGCCTCTACCTCCGGACAGCGGGGAATTCACCCCTCCACTTT CASSLYLRTAGNSPLHF
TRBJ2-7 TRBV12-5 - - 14 TGTGCTAGTGGTTCGGGGAGACAAACCTACGAGCAGTACTTC CASGSGRQTYEQYF
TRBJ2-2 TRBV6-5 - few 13 TGTGCCAGCAGTATAGGACTATCTCTGGAGCTGTTTTTT CASSIGLSLELFF
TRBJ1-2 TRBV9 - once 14 TGTGCCAGCAGCGTCGCAGGGATGGACTATGGCTACACCTTC CASSVAGMDYGYTF
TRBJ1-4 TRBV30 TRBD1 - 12 TGTGCCTGGAGCGCACCAGGGGGTCAGGAGTTTTTT CAWSAPGGQEFF
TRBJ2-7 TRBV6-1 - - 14 TGTGCCAGCAGGCCCCGAGGACAGACCTACGAGCAGTACTTC CASRPRGQTYEQYF
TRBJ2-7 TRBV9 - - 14 TGTGCCAGCAGCGTAACACTAGATTCCTACGAGCAGTACTTC CASSVTLDSYEQYF
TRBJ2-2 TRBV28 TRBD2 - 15 TGTGCCAGCAGTTTAGCGGGGGGGAACACCGGGGAGCTGTTTTTT CASSLAGGNTGELFF
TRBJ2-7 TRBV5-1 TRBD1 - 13 TGCGCCAGCGGCGGACAGGGTGAAAGTGAGCAGTACTTC CASGGQGESEQYF
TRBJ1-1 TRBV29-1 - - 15 TGCAGCGTGGGGTTGAGGGCAGCGCCTAGCTGTGAAGCTTTCTTT CSVGLRAAPSCEAFF
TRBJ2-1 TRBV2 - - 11 TGTGCCAGCAGTCCCAGTGATGAGCAGTTCTTC CASSPSDEQFF
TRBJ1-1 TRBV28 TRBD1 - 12 TGTGCCAGCAGACCGGACAGGTTGGAAGCTTTCTTT CASRPDRLEAFF
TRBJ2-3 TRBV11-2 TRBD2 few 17 TGTGCCAGCAGCTTAGATCCCACTAGCGGGGTTACAGATACGCAGTATTTT CASSLDPTSGVTDTQYF
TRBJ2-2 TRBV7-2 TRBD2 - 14 TGTGCCAGCAGGCGGGGGGTGAACACCGGGGAGCTGTTTTTT CASRRGVNTGELFF
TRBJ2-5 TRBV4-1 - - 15 TGCGCCAGCAGCCAACGAACGACAGGTTTGGAGACCCAGTACTTC CASSQRTTGLETQYF
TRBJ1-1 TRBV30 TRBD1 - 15 TGTGCCTGGAACCCCTATCAGGGGGCGGATACTGAAGCTTTCTTT CAWNPYQGADTEAFF
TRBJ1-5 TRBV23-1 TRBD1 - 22 TGCGCCAGCAGTCAATCGAGGGGCATCACAGGGGAAAAAGCGGATAGCAATCAGCCCCAGCATTTT CASSQSRGITGEKADSNQPQHF
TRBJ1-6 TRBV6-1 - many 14 TGTGCCAGCATTCGGGATCGCTATAATTCACCCCTCCACTTT CASIRDRYNSPLHF
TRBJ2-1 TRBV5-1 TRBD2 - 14 TGCGCCAGCAGCTTGGGACTAGCGGGGAATGAGCAGTTCTTC CASSLGLAGNEQFF
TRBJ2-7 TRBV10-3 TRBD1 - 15 TGTGCCATCAGTGAGCCTACAGGGGGCATAGACGAGCAGTACTTC CAISEPTGGIDEQYF
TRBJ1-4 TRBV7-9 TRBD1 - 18 TGTGCCAGCAGCCTAGGAGGGACAGGATTATCAACTAATGAAAAACTGTTTTTT CASSLGGTGLSTNEKLFF
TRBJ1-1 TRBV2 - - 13 TGTGCCAGCAGCCTACAGGGTATCACTGAAGCTTTCTTT CASSLQGITEAFF
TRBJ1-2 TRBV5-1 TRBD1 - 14 TGCGCCAGCAGCTCGGACAGGGCTAACTATGGCTACACCTTC CASSSDRANYGYTF
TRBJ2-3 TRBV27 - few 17 TGTGCCAGCATGGGGGGACTCGGAGATCCCGTCACAGATACGCAGTATTTT CASMGGLGDPVTDTQYF